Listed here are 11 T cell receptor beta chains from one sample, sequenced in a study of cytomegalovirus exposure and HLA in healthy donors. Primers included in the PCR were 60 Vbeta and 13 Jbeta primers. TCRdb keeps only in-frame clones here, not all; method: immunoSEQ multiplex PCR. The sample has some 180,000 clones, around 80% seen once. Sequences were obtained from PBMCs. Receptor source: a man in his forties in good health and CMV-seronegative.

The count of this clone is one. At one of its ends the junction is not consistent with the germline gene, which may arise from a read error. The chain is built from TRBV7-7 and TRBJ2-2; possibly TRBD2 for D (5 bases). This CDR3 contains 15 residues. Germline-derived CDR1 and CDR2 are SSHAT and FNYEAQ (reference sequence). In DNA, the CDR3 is TGTGCTAGCAGCTTTGCACGGGGAGACACCGGGGAGCTGTTTTTT. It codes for CASSFARGDTGELFF.

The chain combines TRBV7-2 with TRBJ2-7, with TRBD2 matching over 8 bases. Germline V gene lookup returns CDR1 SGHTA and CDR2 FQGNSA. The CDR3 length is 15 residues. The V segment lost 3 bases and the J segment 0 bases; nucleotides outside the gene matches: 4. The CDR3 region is CASSFKRGYSYEQYF. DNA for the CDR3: TGTGCCAGCAGCTTCAAGCGGGGGTACTCCTACGAGCAGTACTTC.

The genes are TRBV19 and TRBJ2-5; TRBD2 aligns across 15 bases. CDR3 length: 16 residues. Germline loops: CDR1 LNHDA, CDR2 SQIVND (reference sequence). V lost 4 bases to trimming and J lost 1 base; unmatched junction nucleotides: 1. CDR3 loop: CASSRGLAGGQETQYF. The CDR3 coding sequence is TGTGCCAGTAGTAGGGGACTAGCGGGGGGCCAAGAGACCCAGTACTTC.

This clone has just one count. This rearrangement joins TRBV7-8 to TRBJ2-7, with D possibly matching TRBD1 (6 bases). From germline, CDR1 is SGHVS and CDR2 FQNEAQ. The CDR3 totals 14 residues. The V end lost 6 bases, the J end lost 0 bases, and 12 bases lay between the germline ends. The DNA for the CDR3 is TGTGCCAGCAGGCAGACAGGAAGCTCCTACGAGCAGTACTTC. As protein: CASRQTGSSYEQYF.

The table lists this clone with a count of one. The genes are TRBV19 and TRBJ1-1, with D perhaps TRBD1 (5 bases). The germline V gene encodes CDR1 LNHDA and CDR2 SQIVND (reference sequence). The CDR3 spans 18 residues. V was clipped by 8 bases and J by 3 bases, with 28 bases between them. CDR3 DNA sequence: TGTGCCAGTCGAAAGGCGCCTACGGGCATAAAAGGGGACACTGAAGCTTTCTTT. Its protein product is CASRKAPTGIKGDTEAFF. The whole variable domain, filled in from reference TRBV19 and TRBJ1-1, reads DGGITQSPKYLFRKEGQNVTLSCEQNLNHDAMYWYRQDPGQGLRLIYYSQIVNDFQKGDIAEGYSVSREKKESFPLTVTSAQKNPTAFYLCASRKAPTGIKGDTEAFFGQGTRLTVV.

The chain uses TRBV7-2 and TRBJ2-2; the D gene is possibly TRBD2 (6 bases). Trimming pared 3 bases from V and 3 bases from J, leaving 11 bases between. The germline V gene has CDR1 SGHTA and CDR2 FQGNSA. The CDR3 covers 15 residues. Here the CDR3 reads CASSLTPGDTGELFF. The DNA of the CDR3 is TGTGCCAGCAGCTTGACCCCGGGAGACACCGGGGAGCTGTTTTTT.

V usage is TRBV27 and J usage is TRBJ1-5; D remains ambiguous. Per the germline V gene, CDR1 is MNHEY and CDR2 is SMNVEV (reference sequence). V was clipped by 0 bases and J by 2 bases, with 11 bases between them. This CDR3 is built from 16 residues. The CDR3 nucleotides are TGTGCCAGCAGTTTATCACGGGTGAGTGGCAATCAGCCCCAGCATTTT. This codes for CASSLSRVSGNQPQHF.

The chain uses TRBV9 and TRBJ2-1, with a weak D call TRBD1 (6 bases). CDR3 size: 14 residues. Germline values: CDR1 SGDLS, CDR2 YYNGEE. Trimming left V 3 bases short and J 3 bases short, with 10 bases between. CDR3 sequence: CASSAIGGYNEQFF. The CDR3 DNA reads TGTGCCAGCAGCGCAATAGGGGGCTACAATGAGCAGTTCTTC.

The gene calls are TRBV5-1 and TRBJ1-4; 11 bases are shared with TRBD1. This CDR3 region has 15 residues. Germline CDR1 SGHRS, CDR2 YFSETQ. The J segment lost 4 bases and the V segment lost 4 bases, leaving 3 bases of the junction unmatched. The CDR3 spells CASSPGTGGNEKLFF. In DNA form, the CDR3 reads TGCGCCAGCAGCCCGGGGACAGGGGGTAATGAAAAACTGTTTTTT.

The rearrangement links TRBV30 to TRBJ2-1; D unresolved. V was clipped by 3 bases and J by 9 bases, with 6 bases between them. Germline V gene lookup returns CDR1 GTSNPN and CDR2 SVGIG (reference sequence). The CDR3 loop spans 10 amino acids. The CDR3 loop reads CAWSEAEQFF. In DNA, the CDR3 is TGTGCCTGGAGCGAGGCTGAGCAGTTCTTC.

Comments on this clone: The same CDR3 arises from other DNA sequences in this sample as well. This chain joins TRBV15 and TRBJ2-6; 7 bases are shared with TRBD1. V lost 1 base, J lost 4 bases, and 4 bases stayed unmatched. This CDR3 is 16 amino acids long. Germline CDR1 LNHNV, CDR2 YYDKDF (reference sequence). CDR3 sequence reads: CATSRGTGAGANVLTF. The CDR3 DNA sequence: TGTGCCACCAGCAGAGGAACAGGGGCCGGGGCCAACGTCCTGACTTTC. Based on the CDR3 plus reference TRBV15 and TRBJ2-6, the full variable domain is DAMVIQNPRYQVTQFGKPVTLSCSQTLNHNVMYWYQQKSSQAPKLLFHYYDKDFNNEADTPDNFQSRRPNTSFCFLDIRSPGLGDTAMYLCATSRGTGAGANVLTFGAGSRLTVL.